Below, one T cell receptor beta chain is given with its context. There are 16 residues in the CDR3. Original data processing: Estimation of nucleated cell counts was performed using reference gene primer amplification. TCRdb keeps only in-frame clones here, not all; method: immunoSEQ multiplex PCR. The V and J calls and clone size come from that table; D and trimming were worked out from the DNA. Of 200,000 to 300,000 clones listed, approximately 84% are singletons. This entry comes from a study of blood T cell repertoires in COVID-19. Study-level background: Researchers got acute and convalescent COVID-19 samples from the United States, Italy and Spain. In each case, the material was cDNA or gDNA derived from T cells, B-cell-depleted T cells, or PBMCs.

The V gene is TRBV7-5, the J gene TRBJ1-5; TRBD1 is the table's D call, not checked against the DNA. TRBV7-5 is classified as a pseudogene. The sample comprised peripheral blood. The receptor's source is a man in his fifties or sixties with acute or convalescent COVID-19. CDR3 nucleotide sequence: TGTGCCAGAAGCAGGGGCTCCGGGCCCGGCGATCAGCCCCAGCATTTT. Protein: CARSRGSGPGDQPQHF.